Here is one T cell receptor (beta chain) with its context. This entry is derived from a study of blood T cell repertoires in COVID-19. Study at large: From T cells, B-cell-depleted T cells, or PBMCs came the material, which was cDNA or gDNA.

Authors' methods: Reference gene primer amplification gave estimated nucleated cell counts. Assay used: immunoSEQ multiplex PCR; TCRdb lists only in-frame clones, some missing. That table furnishes V, J and clone size, whereas the DNA furnished D and trimming. The repertoire includes around 270,000 clones, approximately 86% of them detected once, and almost 2% sits in the top ten. The sequence came from a man aged 25 to 45 with active or convalescent COVID-19. The specimen sequenced was peripheral blood.

The CDR3 spells CAWTSGGLDEKLFF. CDR3 bases: TGTGCCTGGACCTCAGGGGGCTTGGATGAAAAACTGTTTTTT. The V call is TRBV30, the J call TRBJ1-4; 8 positions agree with TRBD1. Trimming took 4 bases from V and 6 from J; bases not matched to a gene: 7. CDR1 and CDR2 (germline): GTSNPN, SVGIG (reference sequence). This CDR3 comprises 14 residues.